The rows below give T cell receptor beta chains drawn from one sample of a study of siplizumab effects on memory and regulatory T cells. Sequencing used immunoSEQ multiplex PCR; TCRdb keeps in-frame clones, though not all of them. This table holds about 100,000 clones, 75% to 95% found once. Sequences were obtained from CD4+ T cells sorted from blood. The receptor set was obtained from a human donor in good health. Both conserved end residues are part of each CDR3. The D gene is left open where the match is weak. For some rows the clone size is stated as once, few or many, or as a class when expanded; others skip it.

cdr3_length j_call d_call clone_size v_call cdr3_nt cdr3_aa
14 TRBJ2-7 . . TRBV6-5 TGTGCCAGCAGTTACGCCACAGGGTTCTACGAGCAGTACTTC CASSYATGFYEQYF
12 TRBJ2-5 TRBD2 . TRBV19 TGTGCCAGTAGTAGCGGGAGGGAGACCCAGTACTTC CASSSGRETQYF
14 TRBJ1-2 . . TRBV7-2 TGTGCCAGCACCTCAGAGGCAGGGAACTATGGCTACACCTTC CASTSEAGNYGYTF
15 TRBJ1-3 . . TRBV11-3 TGTGCCAGCAGCTTAAGCGGGACGGCTGGAAACACCATATATTTT CASSLSGTAGNTIYF
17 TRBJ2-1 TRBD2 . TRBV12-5 TGTGCTAGTGGTTTGGTAGGGTCAACGCGGGGGGACAATGAGCAGTTCTTC CASGLVGSTRGDNEQFF
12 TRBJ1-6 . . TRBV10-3 TGTGCCATCAGTGAGTCGAATTCACCCCTCCACTTT CAISESNSPLHF
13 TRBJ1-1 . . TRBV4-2 TGTGCCAGCAGCCAAGATCAGGGGAATGAAGCTTTCTTT CASSQDQGNEAFF
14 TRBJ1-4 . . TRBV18 TGTGCCAGCTCACCAGGGACCTCCGGTGAAAAACTGTTTTTT CASSPGTSGEKLFF
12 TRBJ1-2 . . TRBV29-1 TGCAGCGTTGACCAGTCGGGGTATGGCTACACCTTC CSVDQSGYGYTF
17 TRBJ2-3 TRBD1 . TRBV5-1 TGCGCCAGCAGTCGAAGGACAGGGGATACCCCGGGAGATACGCAGTATTTT CASSRRTGDTPGDTQYF
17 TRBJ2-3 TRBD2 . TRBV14 TGTGCCAGCAGCTCTCGTACTAGCGGGGGGCGCGGAGATACGCAGTATTTT CASSSRTSGGRGDTQYF
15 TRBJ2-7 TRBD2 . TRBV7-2 TGTGCCAGCAGCTTAGTAGCGGGGGGAACCTACGAGCAGTACTTC CASSLVAGGTYEQYF
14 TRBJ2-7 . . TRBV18 TGTGCCAGCTCACCGGACCGAACAGGGCACGAGCAGTACTTC CASSPDRTGHEQYF
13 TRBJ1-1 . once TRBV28 TGTGCCAGCAGGGGCGAATTGAACACTGAAGCTTTCTTT CASRGELNTEAFF
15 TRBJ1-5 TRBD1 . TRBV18 TGTGCCAGCTCCCCCCGGGGACAGGGAGAACAGCCCCAGCATTTT CASSPRGQGEQPQHF
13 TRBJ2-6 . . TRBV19 TGTGCCAGTGCGGTTTCTGGGGCCAACGTCCTGACTTTC CASAVSGANVLTF
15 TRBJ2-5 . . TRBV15 TGTGCCACCAGCAGATCATTGGACCGCCCAGAGACCCAGTACTTC CATSRSLDRPETQYF
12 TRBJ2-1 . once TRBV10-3 TGTGCCATCAGCGAACTGGGGGATGAGCAGTTCTTC CAISELGDEQFF
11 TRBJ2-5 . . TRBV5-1 TGCGCCAGCAGGAATCAAGAGACCCAGTACTTC CASRNQETQYF
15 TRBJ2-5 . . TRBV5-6 TGTGCCAGCAGCGCTATAGCGTTCGTACAAGAGACCCAGTACTTC CASSAIAFVQETQYF
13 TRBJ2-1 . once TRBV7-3 TGTGCCAGCAGCCAAACCGGGCAAAATGAGCAGTTCTTC CASSQTGQNEQFF
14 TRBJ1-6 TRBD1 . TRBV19 TGTGCCAGTAGTATGGGACAGTATAATTCACCCCTCCACTTT CASSMGQYNSPLHF
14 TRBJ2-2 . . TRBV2 TGTGCCAGCAGTGGGACAGAGAACACCGGGGAGCTGTTTTTT CASSGTENTGELFF
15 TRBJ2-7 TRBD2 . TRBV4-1 TGCGCCAGCAGCCCCGGACTAGCGGGGACCAGAGAGCAGTACTTC CASSPGLAGTREQYF
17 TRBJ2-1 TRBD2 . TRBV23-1 TGCGCCAGCAGTCAGTCTAGCGGGGGGCCCATCTACAATGAGCAGTTCTTC CASSQSSGGPIYNEQFF
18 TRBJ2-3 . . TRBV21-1 TGTGCCAGCAGCAAAGATTCGGCCCGACAGGGGGCGGTAGATACGCAGTATTTT CASSKDSARQGAVDTQYF
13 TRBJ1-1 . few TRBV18 TGTGCCAGCTTAAGCGGTGTGAACACTGAAGCTTTCTTT CASLSGVNTEAFF
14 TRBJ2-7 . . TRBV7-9 TGTGCCAGCAGCCCCGGGACGGTGACCTACGAGCAGTACTTC CASSPGTVTYEQYF
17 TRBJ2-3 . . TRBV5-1 TGCGCCAGCAGCTTGGTACCCCAGGGGGGATCCGCAGATACGCAGTATTTT CASSLVPQGGSADTQYF
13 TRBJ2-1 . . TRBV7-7 TGTGCCAGCAGCCCCACCGGGGCGGGTGAGCAGTTCTTC CASSPTGAGEQFF
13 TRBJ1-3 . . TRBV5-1 TGCGCCAGCAGCTTCGGCTCCGGAAACACCATATATTTT CASSFGSGNTIYF
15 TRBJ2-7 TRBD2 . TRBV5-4 TGTGCCAGCAGCCTGAGCGGGGGGGCGGTCAACGAGCAGTACTTC CASSLSGGAVNEQYF
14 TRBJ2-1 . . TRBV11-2 TGTGCCAGCAGCACCCGTGGGGGGGCCAATGAGCAGTTCTTC CASSTRGGANEQFF
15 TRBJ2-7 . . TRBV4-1 TGCGCCAGCAGCCAAGATCGGGGGATTTTCGTCGAGCAGTACTTC CASSQDRGIFVEQYF
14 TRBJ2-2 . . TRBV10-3 TGTGCCATCGGACAGAGGGGTGGGACCGGGGAGCTGTTTTTT CAIGQRGGTGELFF
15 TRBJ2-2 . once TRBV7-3 TGTGCCAGCAGCTCCTACAGGGGGGGAACCGGGGAGCTGTTTTTT CASSSYRGGTGELFF
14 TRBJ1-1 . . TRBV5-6 TGTGCCAGCAGCTTGATTTGGGGGAACACTGAAGCTTTCTTT CASSLIWGNTEAFF
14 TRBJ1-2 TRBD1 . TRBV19 TGTGCCAGTAGTATAATTGGGACAGGGCAAGGCTACACCTTC CASSIIGTGQGYTF